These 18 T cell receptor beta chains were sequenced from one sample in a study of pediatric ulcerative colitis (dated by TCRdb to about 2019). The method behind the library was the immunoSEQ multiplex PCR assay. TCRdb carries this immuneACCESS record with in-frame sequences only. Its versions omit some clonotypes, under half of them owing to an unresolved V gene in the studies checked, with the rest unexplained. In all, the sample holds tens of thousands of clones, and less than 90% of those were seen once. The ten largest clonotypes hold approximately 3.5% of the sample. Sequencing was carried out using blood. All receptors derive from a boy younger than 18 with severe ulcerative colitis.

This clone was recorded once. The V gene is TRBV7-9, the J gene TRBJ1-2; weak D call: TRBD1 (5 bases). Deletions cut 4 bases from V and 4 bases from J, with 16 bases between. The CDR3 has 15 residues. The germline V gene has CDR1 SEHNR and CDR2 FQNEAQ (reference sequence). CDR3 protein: CASSSTQGGGYGYTF. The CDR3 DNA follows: TGTGCCAGCAGCTCGACCCAGGGCGGTGGCTATGGCTACACCTTC.

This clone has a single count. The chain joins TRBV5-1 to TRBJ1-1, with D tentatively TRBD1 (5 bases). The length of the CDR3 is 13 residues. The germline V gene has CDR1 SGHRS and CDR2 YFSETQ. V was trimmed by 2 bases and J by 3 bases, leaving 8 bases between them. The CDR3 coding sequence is TGCGCCAGCAGCTTCGACAGCTACACTGAAGCTTTCTTT. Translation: CASSFDSYTEAFF.

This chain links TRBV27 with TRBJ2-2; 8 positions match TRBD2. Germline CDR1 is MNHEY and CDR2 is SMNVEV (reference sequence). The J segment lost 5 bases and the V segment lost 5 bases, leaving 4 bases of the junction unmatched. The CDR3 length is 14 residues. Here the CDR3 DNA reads TGTGCCAGCAGTCGGACTAGCTGGACCGGGGAGCTGTTTTTT. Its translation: CASSRTSWTGELFF.

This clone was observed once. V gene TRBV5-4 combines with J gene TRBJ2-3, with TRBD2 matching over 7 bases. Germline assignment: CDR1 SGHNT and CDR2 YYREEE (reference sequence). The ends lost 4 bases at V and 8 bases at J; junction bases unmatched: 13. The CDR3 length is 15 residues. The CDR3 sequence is CASSTAGLVSSTQYF. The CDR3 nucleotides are TGTGCCAGCAGCACCGCCGGACTAGTTTCTTCTACGCAGTATTTT.

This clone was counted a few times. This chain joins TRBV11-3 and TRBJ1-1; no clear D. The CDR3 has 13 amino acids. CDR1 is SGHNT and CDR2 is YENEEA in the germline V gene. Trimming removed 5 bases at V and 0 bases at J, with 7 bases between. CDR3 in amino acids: CASSPTMNTEAFF. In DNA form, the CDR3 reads TGTGCCAGCAGCCCTACAATGAACACTGAAGCTTTCTTT.

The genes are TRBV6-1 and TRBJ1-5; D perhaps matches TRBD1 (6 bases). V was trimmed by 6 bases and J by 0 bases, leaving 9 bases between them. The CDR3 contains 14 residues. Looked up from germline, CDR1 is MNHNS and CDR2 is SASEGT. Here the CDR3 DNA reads TGTGCCAGCAGGGAGGGGGTTAGCAATCAGCCCCAGCATTTT. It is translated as CASREGVSNQPQHF.

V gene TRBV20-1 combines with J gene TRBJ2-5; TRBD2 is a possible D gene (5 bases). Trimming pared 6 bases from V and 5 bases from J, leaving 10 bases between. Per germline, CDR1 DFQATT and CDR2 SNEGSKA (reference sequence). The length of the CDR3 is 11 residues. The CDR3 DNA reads TGCAGTGCCTATACTAGGGAGACCCAGTACTTC. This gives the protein CSAYTRETQYF.

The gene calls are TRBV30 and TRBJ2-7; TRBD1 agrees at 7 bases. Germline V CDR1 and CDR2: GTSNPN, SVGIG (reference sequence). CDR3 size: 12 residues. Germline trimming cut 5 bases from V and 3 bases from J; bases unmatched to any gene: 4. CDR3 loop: CAWRDSGYEQYF. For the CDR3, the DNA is TGTGCCTGGCGGGACAGTGGCTACGAGCAGTACTTC.

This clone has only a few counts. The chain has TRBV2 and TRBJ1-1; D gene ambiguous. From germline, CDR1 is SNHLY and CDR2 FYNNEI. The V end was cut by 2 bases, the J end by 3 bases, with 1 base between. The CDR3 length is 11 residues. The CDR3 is CASSEYTEAFF. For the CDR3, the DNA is TGTGCCAGCAGTGAATACACTGAAGCTTTCTTT.

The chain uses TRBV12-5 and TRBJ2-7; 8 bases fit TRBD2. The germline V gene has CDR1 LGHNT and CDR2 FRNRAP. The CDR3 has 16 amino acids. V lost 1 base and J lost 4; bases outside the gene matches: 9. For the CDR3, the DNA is TGTGCTAGTGGTTTGGACAGGGTGAGCGGGAGTTACGAGCAGTACTTC. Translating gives CASGLDRVSGSYEQYF.

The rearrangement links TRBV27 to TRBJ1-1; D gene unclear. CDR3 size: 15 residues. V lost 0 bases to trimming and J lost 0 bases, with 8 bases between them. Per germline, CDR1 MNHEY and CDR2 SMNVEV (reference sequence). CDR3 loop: CASSLSARMNTEAFF. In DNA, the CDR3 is TGTGCCAGCAGTTTATCGGCACGGATGAACACTGAAGCTTTCTTT.

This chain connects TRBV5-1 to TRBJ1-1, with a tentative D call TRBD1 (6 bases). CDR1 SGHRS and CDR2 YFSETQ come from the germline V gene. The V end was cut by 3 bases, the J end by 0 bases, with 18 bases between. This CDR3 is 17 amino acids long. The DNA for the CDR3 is TGCGCCAGCAGCTCTCCGAGGGACACCTCCATGAACACTGAAGCTTTCTTT. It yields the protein CASSSPRDTSMNTEAFF. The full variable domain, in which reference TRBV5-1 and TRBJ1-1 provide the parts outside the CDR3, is KAGVTQTPRYLIKTRGQQVTLSCSPISGHRSVSWYQQTPGQGLQFLFEYFSETQRNKGNFPGRFSGRQFSNSRSEMNVSTLELGDSALYLCASSSPRDTSMNTEAFFGQGTRLTVV.

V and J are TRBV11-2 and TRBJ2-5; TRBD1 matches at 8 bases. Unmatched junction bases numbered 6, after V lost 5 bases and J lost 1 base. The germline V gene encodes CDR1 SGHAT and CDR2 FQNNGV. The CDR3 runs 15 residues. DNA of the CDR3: TGTGCCAGCAGCGAGGGACAGGCGTCCCAAGAGACCCAGTACTTC. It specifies CASSEGQASQETQYF.

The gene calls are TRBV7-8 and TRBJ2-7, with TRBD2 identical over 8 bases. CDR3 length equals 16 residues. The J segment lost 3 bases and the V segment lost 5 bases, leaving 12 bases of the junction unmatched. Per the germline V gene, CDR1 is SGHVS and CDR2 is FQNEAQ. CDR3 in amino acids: CASSNSGLASVYEQYF. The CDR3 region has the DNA TGTGCCAGCAGCAATTCCGGACTAGCTTCGGTCTACGAGCAGTACTTC.

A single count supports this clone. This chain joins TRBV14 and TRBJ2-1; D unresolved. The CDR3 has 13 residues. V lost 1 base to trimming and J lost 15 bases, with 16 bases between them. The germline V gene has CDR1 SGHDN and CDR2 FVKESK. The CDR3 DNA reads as TGTGCCAGCAGCCAAGTTGTAGCCACCTTACCGTTCTTC. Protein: CASSQVVATLPFF.

CDR3 residues: CASRWGTGEVNEQYF. As DNA, the CDR3 is TGTGCCAGCAGGTGGGGGACAGGGGAGGTCAACGAGCAGTACTTC. V usage is TRBV2 and J usage is TRBJ2-7, with 10 positions matching TRBD1. V shed 6 bases, J shed 5 bases, and the junction held 10 bases outside the gene matches. The CDR3 spans 15 residues. In germline, CDR1 is SNHLY, CDR2 FYNNEI.

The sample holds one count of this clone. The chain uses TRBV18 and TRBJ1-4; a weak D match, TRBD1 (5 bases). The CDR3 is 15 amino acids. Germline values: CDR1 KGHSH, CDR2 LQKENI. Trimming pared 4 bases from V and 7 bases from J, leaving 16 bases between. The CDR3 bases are TGTGCCAGCTCACGGTACCGGGACGATGGTGAAAAACTGTTTTTT. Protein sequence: CASSRYRDDGEKLFF.

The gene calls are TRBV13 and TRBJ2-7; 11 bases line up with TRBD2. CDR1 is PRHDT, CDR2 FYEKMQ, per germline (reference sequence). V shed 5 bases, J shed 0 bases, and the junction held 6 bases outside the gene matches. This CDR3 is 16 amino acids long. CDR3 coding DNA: TGTGCCAGCAGCACAACACTAGCGGGAGTCTCCTACGAGCAGTACTTC. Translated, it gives CASSTTLAGVSYEQYF. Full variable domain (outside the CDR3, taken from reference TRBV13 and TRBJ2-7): AAGVIQSPRHLIKEKRETATLKCYPIPRHDTVYWYQQGPGQDPQFLISFYEKMQSDKGSIPDRFSAQQFSDYHSELNMSSLELGDSALYFCASSTTLAGVSYEQYFGPGTRLTVT.